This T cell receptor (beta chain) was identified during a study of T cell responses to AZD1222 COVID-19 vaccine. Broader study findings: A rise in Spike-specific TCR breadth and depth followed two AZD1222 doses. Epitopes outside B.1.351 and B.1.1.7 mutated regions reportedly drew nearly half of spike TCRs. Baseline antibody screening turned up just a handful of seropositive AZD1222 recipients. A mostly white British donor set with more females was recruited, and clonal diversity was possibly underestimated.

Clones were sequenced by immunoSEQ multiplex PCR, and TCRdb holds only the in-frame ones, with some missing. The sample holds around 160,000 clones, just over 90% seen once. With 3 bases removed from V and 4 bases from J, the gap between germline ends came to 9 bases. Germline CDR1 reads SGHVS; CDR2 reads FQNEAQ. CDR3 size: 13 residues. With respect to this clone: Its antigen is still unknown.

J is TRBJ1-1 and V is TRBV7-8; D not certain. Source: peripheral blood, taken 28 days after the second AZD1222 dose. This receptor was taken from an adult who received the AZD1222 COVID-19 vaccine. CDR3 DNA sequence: TGTGCCAGCAGCTTGGGTCCCCGCACTGAAGCTTTCTTT. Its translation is CASSLGPRTEAFF.